These T cell receptor beta chains were read from a single sample in a study of PD-1 blockade in classical Hodgkin lymphoma. TCRdb's copy holds only in-frame clones and misses some; the assay was immunoSEQ multiplex PCR. The sample carries approximately 7,500 clones, roughly four fifths recorded once. The specimen comprised peripheral blood mononuclear cells (PBMCs), sampled at baseline. These receptors came from a human donor with classical Hodgkin lymphoma. The CDR3 runs from the conserved cysteine through the conserved F or W. D genes are given only for firm matches. A clone size is listed for some rows: how often the clone was seen (once, few, many), or a class if it is expanded.

v_call: TRBV14
clone_size: .
d_call: .
j_call: TRBJ2-7
cdr3_nt: TGTGCCAGCAGCCGACAGGGACTCTCTCTCGAGCAGTACTTC
cdr3_aa: CASSRQGLSLEQYF

v_call: TRBV5-4
clone_size: .
d_call: TRBD2
j_call: TRBJ2-7
cdr3_nt: TGTGCCAGCAGTTCCCGGGGTAGCGGGAGTGGGTACGAGCAGTACTTC
cdr3_aa: CASSSRGSGSGYEQYF

v_call: TRBV6-1
clone_size: .
d_call: .
j_call: TRBJ1-2
cdr3_nt: TGTGCCAGCAGTTACAGCTATGGCTACACCTTC
cdr3_aa: CASSYSYGYTF

v_call: TRBV19
clone_size: .
d_call: TRBD1
j_call: TRBJ2-1
cdr3_nt: TGTGCCAGTAGCTCGCGTTGGACAGGTACCTCCAATGAGCAGTTCTTC
cdr3_aa: CASSSRWTGTSNEQFF

v_call: TRBV19
clone_size: .
d_call: .
j_call: TRBJ1-2
cdr3_nt: TGTGCCAGTAGTATAGATCCGGGACACTATGGCTACACCTTC
cdr3_aa: CASSIDPGHYGYTF

v_call: TRBV10-3
clone_size: .
d_call: .
j_call: TRBJ2-7
cdr3_nt: TGTGCCATCACTGGGAATTCCTACGAGCAGTACTTC
cdr3_aa: CAITGNSYEQYF

v_call: TRBV7-9
clone_size: .
d_call: .
j_call: TRBJ2-1
cdr3_nt: TGTGCCAGCAGCTTAGGTCAGAACAATGAGCAGTTCTTC
cdr3_aa: CASSLGQNNEQFF

v_call: TRBV4-1
clone_size: .
d_call: .
j_call: TRBJ1-5
cdr3_nt: TGCGCCCCCAGGGCGGAGGATAGCAATCAGCCCCAGCATTTT
cdr3_aa: CAPRAEDSNQPQHF

v_call: TRBV14
clone_size: .
d_call: .
j_call: TRBJ2-3
cdr3_nt: TGTGCCAGCAGCCCTCTGGGAGCCAGCGCGCAGTATTTT
cdr3_aa: CASSPLGASAQYF

v_call: TRBV15
clone_size: .
d_call: TRBD1
j_call: TRBJ1-2
cdr3_nt: TGTGCCACCAGCAGCGTGTCAGACAGGGCTGGATATGGCTACACCTTC
cdr3_aa: CATSSVSDRAGYGYTF

v_call: TRBV28
clone_size: once
d_call: .
j_call: TRBJ1-1
cdr3_nt: TGTGCCGCCAAGCAGGCCCTCACTGAAGCTTTCTTT
cdr3_aa: CAAKQALTEAFF

v_call: TRBV28
clone_size: .
d_call: .
j_call: TRBJ2-3
cdr3_nt: TGTGCCAGCAGTCCATCAGGGGGGGTTTGGGGCACAGATACGCAGTATTTT
cdr3_aa: CASSPSGGVWGTDTQYF

v_call: TRBV6-8
clone_size: .
d_call: .
j_call: TRBJ1-5
cdr3_nt: TGTGCCAGCAGTTATCAGATTGATCAGCCCCAGCATTTT
cdr3_aa: CASSYQIDQPQHF

v_call: TRBV6-1
clone_size: .
d_call: TRBD1
j_call: TRBJ1-1
cdr3_nt: TGTGCCAGCAACCTAGACAGGGCGGCTGAAGCTTTCTTT
cdr3_aa: CASNLDRAAEAFF

v_call: TRBV11-1
clone_size: few
d_call: .
j_call: TRBJ2-7
cdr3_nt: TGTGCCAGCAGCTTAGGACAGGTCGGCTACGAGCAGTACTTC
cdr3_aa: CASSLGQVGYEQYF

v_call: TRBV7-9
clone_size: once
d_call: TRBD2
j_call: TRBJ2-2
cdr3_nt: TGTGCCAGCAGCCAGCTCAGCGGGAAGGGATCGGCCGGGGAGCTGTTTTTT
cdr3_aa: CASSQLSGKGSAGELFF

v_call: TRBV5-1
clone_size: .
d_call: .
j_call: TRBJ1-2
cdr3_nt: TGCGCCAGCAGCTTGGGCGCTACTAACTATGGCTACACCTTC
cdr3_aa: CASSLGATNYGYTF

v_call: TRBV27
clone_size: .
d_call: .
j_call: TRBJ1-5
cdr3_nt: TGTGCCAGCAGTTTATATAGGACGAGCAATCAGCCCCAGCATTTT
cdr3_aa: CASSLYRTSNQPQHF

v_call: TRBV11-2
clone_size: .
d_call: TRBD2
j_call: TRBJ2-1
cdr3_nt: TGTGCCAGCAGTACTGACGGGACTAGCTCCTACAATGAGCAGTTCTTC
cdr3_aa: CASSTDGTSSYNEQFF

v_call: TRBV7-3
clone_size: .
d_call: TRBD2
j_call: TRBJ2-2
cdr3_nt: TGTGCCAGCAGAGAGACCGGGACTAGCGGGGCCGCCGGCGGGGAGCTGTTTTTT
cdr3_aa: CASRETGTSGAAGGELFF

v_call: TRBV29-1
clone_size: once
d_call: .
j_call: TRBJ1-5
cdr3_nt: TGCAGCGTTGCCGGGGGGAACAATCAGCCCCAGCATTTT
cdr3_aa: CSVAGGNNQPQHF

v_call: TRBV6-1
clone_size: .
d_call: .
j_call: TRBJ1-5
cdr3_nt: TGTGCCAGCAGTGGTTATGACAGGCTCAATCAGCCCCAGCATTTT
cdr3_aa: CASSGYDRLNQPQHF

v_call: TRBV30
clone_size: .
d_call: .
j_call: TRBJ2-7
cdr3_nt: TGTGCCTGGAGGAGAGAGGTCAGTTCCTACGAGCAGTACTTC
cdr3_aa: CAWRREVSSYEQYF

v_call: TRBV5-4
clone_size: .
d_call: .
j_call: TRBJ2-1
cdr3_nt: TGTGCCAGCAGCCCGGGTTTCTACAATGAGCAGTTCTTC
cdr3_aa: CASSPGFYNEQFF

v_call: TRBV4-2
clone_size: once
d_call: .
j_call: TRBJ2-7
cdr3_nt: TGTGCCAGCAGCCAAGGGCAGGGGCAGTACTTC
cdr3_aa: CASSQGQGQYF

v_call: TRBV28
clone_size: .
d_call: .
j_call: TRBJ2-1
cdr3_nt: TGTGCCAGCAGTCCGGACACACCTGGAGGGAATGAGCAGTTCTTC
cdr3_aa: CASSPDTPGGNEQFF

v_call: TRBV4-2
clone_size: once
d_call: .
j_call: TRBJ1-2
cdr3_nt: TGTGCCAGCAGCCAAGATTGGGGAGGCAGGTTCATATGGGGCTACACCTTC
cdr3_aa: CASSQDWGGRFIWGYTF

v_call: TRBV25-1
clone_size: .
d_call: .
j_call: TRBJ2-3
cdr3_nt: TGTGCCAGCAGGTGGTCGTACACAGATACGCAGTATTTT
cdr3_aa: CASRWSYTDTQYF

v_call: TRBV27
clone_size: .
d_call: .
j_call: TRBJ2-6
cdr3_nt: TGTGCCAGCAGTTTAACCATTTATTCTGGGGCCAACGTCCTGACTTTC
cdr3_aa: CASSLTIYSGANVLTF

v_call: TRBV10-3
clone_size: few
d_call: .
j_call: TRBJ2-7
cdr3_nt: TGTGCCATCAGTGTCCCCAATACCTACGAGCAGTACTTC
cdr3_aa: CAISVPNTYEQYF

v_call: TRBV9
clone_size: large
d_call: .
j_call: TRBJ1-2
cdr3_nt: TGTGCCAGCAGCGTAGGGAACGACTATGGCTACACCTTC
cdr3_aa: CASSVGNDYGYTF

v_call: TRBV12-1
clone_size: .
d_call: .
j_call: TRBJ2-6
cdr3_nt: TGTGCCAGCAGCTTTGGGGCCAGGGACAGGATAGCCCATGGGGCCAACGTCCTGACTTTC
cdr3_aa: CASSFGARDRIAHGANVLTF

v_call: TRBV7-6
clone_size: .
d_call: .
j_call: TRBJ2-1
cdr3_nt: TGTGCCAGCAGCTTAGGAGCGGTAGGAGTCAATGAGCAGTTCTTC
cdr3_aa: CASSLGAVGVNEQFF

v_call: TRBV30
clone_size: .
d_call: TRBD2
j_call: TRBJ2-7
cdr3_nt: TGTGCCTGCTTCCAACCCACTACTAGCGGGAGGGCCTGGTCCTACGAGCAGTACTTC
cdr3_aa: CACFQPTTSGRAWSYEQYF

v_call: TRBV6-5
clone_size: .
d_call: .
j_call: TRBJ1-2
cdr3_nt: TGTGCCAGCAGTTACATAGCTAACTATGGCTACACCTTC
cdr3_aa: CASSYIANYGYTF

v_call: TRBV28
clone_size: large
d_call: .
j_call: TRBJ1-4
cdr3_nt: TGTGCCAGCAGTTCTGGGGAAAAACTGTTTTTT
cdr3_aa: CASSSGEKLFF

v_call: TRBV19
clone_size: .
d_call: .
j_call: TRBJ2-3
cdr3_nt: TGTGCCAGTAGTATAGATCTACCGGGACCGCGGGATACGCAGTATTTT
cdr3_aa: CASSIDLPGPRDTQYF

v_call: TRBV7-2
clone_size: .
d_call: .
j_call: TRBJ1-2
cdr3_nt: TGTGCCAGCAGCTCATTGGCCTATGGCTACACCTTC
cdr3_aa: CASSSLAYGYTF

v_call: TRBV7-3
clone_size: .
d_call: TRBD2
j_call: TRBJ2-3
cdr3_nt: TGTGCCAGCAGCCCAGTAGCGGGAGGTCCAGATACGCAGTATTTT
cdr3_aa: CASSPVAGGPDTQYF

v_call: TRBV29-1
clone_size: .
d_call: .
j_call: TRBJ2-7
cdr3_nt: TGCAGCGTGGGGAGGACGAATTACGAGCAGTACTTC
cdr3_aa: CSVGRTNYEQYF

v_call: TRBV11-3
clone_size: .
d_call: .
j_call: TRBJ2-7
cdr3_nt: TGTGCCAGCAGCAAAGGAGGGGGCGGCGAGCAGTACTTC
cdr3_aa: CASSKGGGGEQYF

v_call: TRBV18
clone_size: .
d_call: .
j_call: TRBJ2-7
cdr3_nt: TGTGCCAGCTCACCTAATACAGGGTCCCCGTACTTC
cdr3_aa: CASSPNTGSPYF

v_call: TRBV19
clone_size: .
d_call: .
j_call: TRBJ2-2
cdr3_nt: TGTGCCAGTAGCCCGGTCGCGGGCAGTACCACCGGGGAGCTGTTTTTT
cdr3_aa: CASSPVAGSTTGELFF

v_call: TRBV10-3
clone_size: .
d_call: .
j_call: TRBJ2-3
cdr3_nt: TGTGCCATCAGTGAGTCTGGGAGGTCAGATACGCAGTATTTT
cdr3_aa: CAISESGRSDTQYF

v_call: TRBV5-6
clone_size: .
d_call: .
j_call: TRBJ1-3
cdr3_nt: TGTGCCAGCAGCTTCACCAATGGAAACACCATATATTTT
cdr3_aa: CASSFTNGNTIYF

v_call: TRBV27
clone_size: .
d_call: .
j_call: TRBJ1-6
cdr3_nt: TGTGCCAGCAGTTTAAGGCTTAATTCACCCCTCCACTTT
cdr3_aa: CASSLRLNSPLHF

v_call: TRBV19
clone_size: .
d_call: .
j_call: TRBJ2-7
cdr3_nt: TGTGCCAGTAGTCGGGGACAAGGCTACGAGCAGTACTTC
cdr3_aa: CASSRGQGYEQYF

v_call: TRBV6-6
clone_size: .
d_call: .
j_call: TRBJ2-2
cdr3_nt: TGTGCCAGCAGTTCGTCAGGGCGCGGGGAGCTGTTTTTT
cdr3_aa: CASSSSGRGELFF

v_call: TRBV21-1
clone_size: .
d_call: .
j_call: TRBJ1-1
cdr3_nt: TGTGCCAGCAGCAAAGCCCCCGATGGACAGAAAGGGAAAGCTTTCTTT
cdr3_aa: CASSKAPDGQKGKAFF

v_call: TRBV27
clone_size: .
d_call: TRBD2
j_call: TRBJ2-7
cdr3_nt: TGTGCCAGCAGAGTTAGCGGGAGCTTCTCCTACGAGCAGTACTTC
cdr3_aa: CASRVSGSFSYEQYF

v_call: TRBV7-8
clone_size: .
d_call: TRBD2
j_call: TRBJ2-1
cdr3_nt: TGTGCCAGCAGCTTACCGGCGGCGGGAGGGCCGGGGAATGAGCAGTTCTTC
cdr3_aa: CASSLPAAGGPGNEQFF

v_call: TRBV11-2
clone_size: .
d_call: .
j_call: TRBJ2-5
cdr3_nt: TGTGCCAGCAGCTTATCCCCGCGGACGGCGAGGGAGCAGTACTTC
cdr3_aa: CASSLSPRTAREQYF